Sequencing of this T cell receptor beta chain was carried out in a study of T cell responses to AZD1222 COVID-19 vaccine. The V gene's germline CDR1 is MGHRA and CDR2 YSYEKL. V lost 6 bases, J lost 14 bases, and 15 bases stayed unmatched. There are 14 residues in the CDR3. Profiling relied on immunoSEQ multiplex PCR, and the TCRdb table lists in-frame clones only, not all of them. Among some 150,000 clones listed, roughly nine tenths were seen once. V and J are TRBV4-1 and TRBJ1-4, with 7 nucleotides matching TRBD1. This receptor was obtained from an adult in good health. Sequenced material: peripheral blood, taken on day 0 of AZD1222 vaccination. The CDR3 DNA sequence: TGCGCCAGCAGTGAGACAGGGAGAATGAAAAGGCTGTTTTTT. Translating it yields CASSETGRMKRLFF.